Shown below are 2 T cell receptor beta chains from a single sample sequenced in a study of Ad26.COV2.S vaccination and SARS-CoV-2 variants (dated by TCRdb to the early 2020s). Library preparation used the immunoSEQ multiplex PCR assay. In TCRdb, the immuneACCESS table is reduced to in-frame sequences with V and J assigned. These tables do not hold every clone; where another copy was compared, an unresolved V gene accounts for under half, and the others remain unexplained. The sample includes about 480,000 clones, with around nine tenths observed a single time. Roughly 13% of the sample belongs to the ten largest clones. The treatment or condition label, read with the paper, signifies: some 19 received Ad26.COV2.S at low or high dose, single or two shots; roughly five received placebo; per-sample allocation not given. For vaccine and placebo recipients, the sequenced repertoires came from samples collected on day 63 after the first injection.

Here the sequenced sample was peripheral blood, taken in a trial of Ad26.COV2.S vaccine versus placebo. The receptors were sampled from a person aged 18-65 years who received the Ad26.COV2.S COVID-19 vaccine or a placebo.

This clone came up once. The chain carries TRBV6-5 and TRBJ2-2; perhaps TRBD2 as D (6 bases). Deletions cut 0 bases from V and 6 bases from J, with 8 bases between. This CDR3 has 14 amino acids. CDR1 and CDR2 (germline): MNHEY, SVGAGI. The CDR3 reads CASSYSGGAGELFF. DNA of the CDR3: TGTGCCAGCAGTTACTCGGGGGGAGCCGGGGAGCTGTTTTTT.

V usage is TRBV19 and J usage is TRBJ2-6, with a tentative D call TRBD2 (6 bases). V was pared by 7 bases and J by 5 bases, with 15 bases between. CDR3 length: 15 amino acids. The germline CDR1 and CDR2 sequences are LNHDA and SQIVND (reference sequence). The CDR3 loop reads CASNREKGWANVLTF. Here the CDR3 DNA reads TGTGCCAGTAACCGGGAGAAGGGTTGGGCCAACGTCCTGACTTTC.